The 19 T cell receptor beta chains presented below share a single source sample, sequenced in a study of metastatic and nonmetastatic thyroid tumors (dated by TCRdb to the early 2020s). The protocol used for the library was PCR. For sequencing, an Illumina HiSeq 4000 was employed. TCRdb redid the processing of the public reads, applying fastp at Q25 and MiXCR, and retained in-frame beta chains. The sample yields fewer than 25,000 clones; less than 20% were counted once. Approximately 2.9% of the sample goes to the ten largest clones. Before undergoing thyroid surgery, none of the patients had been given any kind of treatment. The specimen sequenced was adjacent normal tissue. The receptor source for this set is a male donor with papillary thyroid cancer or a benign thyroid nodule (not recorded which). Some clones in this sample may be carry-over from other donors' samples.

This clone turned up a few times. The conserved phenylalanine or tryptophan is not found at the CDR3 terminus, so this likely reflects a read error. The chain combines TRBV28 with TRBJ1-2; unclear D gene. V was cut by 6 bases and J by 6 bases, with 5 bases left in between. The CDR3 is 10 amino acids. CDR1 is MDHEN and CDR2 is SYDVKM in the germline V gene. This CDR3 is CASRGHGYTS. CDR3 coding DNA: TGTGCCAGCAGGGGCCATGGCTACACCTCC.

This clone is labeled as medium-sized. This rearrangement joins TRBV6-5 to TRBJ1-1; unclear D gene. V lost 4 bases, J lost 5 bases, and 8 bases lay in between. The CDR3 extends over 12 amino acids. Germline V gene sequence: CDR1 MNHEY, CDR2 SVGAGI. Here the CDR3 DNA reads TGTGCCAGCAGTTCTCGGAGGACTGAAGCTTTCTTT. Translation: CASSSRRTEAFF.

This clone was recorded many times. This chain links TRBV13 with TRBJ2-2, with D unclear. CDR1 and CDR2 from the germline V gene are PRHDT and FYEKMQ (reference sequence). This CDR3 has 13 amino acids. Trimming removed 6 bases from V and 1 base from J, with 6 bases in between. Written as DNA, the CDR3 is TGTGCCAGCAGGTGGGAGAACACCGGGGAGCTGTTTTTT. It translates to CASRWENTGELFF.

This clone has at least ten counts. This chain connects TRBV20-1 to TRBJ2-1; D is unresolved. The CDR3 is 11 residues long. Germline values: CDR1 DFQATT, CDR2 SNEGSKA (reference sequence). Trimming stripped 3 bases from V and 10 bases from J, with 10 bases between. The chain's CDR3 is CSASPQREQFF. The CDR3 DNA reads TGCAGTGCTAGCCCTCAGAGAGAGCAGTTCTTC.

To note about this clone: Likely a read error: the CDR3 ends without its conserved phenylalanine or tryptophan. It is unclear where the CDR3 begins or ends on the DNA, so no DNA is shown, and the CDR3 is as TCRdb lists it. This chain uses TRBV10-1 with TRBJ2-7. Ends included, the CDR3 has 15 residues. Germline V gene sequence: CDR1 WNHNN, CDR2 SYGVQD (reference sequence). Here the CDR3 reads CAGSEWTIRTYEQDL.

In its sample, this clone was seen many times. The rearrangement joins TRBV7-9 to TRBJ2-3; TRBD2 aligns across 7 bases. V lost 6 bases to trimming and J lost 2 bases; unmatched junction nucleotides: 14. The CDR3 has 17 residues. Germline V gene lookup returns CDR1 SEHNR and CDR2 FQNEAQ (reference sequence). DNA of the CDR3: TGTGCCAGCAGAAATGCTTTGGGGAGCGGGGTCACAGATACGCAGTATTTT. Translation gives CASRNALGSGVTDTQYF.

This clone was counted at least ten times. The CDR3 reads CASSLASTGETQYF. DNA of the CDR3: TGTGCCAGCAGCTTGGCCAGCACGGGAGAGACCCAGTACTTC. V usage is TRBV5-4 and J usage is TRBJ2-5; no definite D call. Germline V gene data show CDR1 as SGHNT and CDR2 as YYREEE (reference sequence). Trimming removed 0 bases from V and 4 bases from J, with 10 bases in between. This CDR3 contains 14 residues.

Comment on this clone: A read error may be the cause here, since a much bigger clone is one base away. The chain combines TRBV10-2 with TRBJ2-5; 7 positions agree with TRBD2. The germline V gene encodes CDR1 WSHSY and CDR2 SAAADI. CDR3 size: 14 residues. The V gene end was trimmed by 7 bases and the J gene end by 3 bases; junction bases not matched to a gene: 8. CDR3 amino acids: CASTIGGGKETQYF. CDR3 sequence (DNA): TGCGCCAGCACGATTGGGGGGGGAAAAGAGACCCAGTACTTC.

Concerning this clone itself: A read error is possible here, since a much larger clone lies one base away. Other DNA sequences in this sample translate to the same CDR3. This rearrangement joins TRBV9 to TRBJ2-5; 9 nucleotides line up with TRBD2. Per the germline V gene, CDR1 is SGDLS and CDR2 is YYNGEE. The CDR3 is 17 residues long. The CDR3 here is CASSVDLSGGLKETQYF. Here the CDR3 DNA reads TGTGCTAGCAGCGTTGACCTTAGCGGGGGCCTTAAAGAGACCCAGTACTTC.

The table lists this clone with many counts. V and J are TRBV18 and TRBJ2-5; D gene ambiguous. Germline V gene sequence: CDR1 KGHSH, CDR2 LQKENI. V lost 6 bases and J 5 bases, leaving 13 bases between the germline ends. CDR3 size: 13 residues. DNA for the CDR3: TGTGCCAGCTCCAGTGGTCTCGTGGAGACCCAGTACTTC. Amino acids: CASSSGLVETQYF.

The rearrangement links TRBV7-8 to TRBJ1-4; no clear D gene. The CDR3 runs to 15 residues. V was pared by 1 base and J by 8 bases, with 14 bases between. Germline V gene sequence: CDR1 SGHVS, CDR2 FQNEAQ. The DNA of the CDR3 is TGTGCCAGCAGCTTAGTTCAGTATAGCCGGGAAAAACTGTTTTTT. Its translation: CASSLVQYSREKLFF. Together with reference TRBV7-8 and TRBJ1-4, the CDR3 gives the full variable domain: GAGVSQSPRYKVAKRGQDVALRCDPISGHVSLFWYQQALGQGPEFLTYFQNEAQLDKSGLPSDRFFAERPEGSVSTLKIQRTQQEDSAVYLCASSLVQYSREKLFFGSGTQLSVL.

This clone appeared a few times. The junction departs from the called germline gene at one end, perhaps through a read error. Here the CDR3 reads CVSSPDTDKQYF. CDR3 in DNA: TGTGTCAGCAGCCCCGACACAGATAAGCAGTATTTT. The chain joins TRBV7-3 to TRBJ2-3; D unresolved. The length of the CDR3 is 12 residues. Germline V CDR1 and CDR2: SGHTA, FQGTGA. Complete variable domain (other parts from reference TRBV7-3 and TRBJ2-3): GAGVSQTPSNKVTEKGKYVELRCDPISGHTALYWYRQSLGQGPEFLIYFQGTGAADDSGLPNDRFFAVRPEGSVSTLKIQRTERGDSAVYLCVSSPDTDKQYFGPGTRLTVL.

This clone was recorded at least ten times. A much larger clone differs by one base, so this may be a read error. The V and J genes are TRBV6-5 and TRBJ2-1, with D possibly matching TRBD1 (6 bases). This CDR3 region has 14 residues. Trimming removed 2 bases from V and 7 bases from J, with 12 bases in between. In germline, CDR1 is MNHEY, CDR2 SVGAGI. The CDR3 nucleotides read TGTGCCAGCAGTTACGTAACAAGGGGGAATGAGCAGTTCTTC. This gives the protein CASSYVTRGNEQFF.

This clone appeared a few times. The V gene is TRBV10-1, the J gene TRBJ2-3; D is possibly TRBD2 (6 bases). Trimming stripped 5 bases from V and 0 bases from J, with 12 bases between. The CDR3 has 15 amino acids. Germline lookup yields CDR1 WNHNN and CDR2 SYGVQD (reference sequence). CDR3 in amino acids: CASSPAGTSTDTQYF. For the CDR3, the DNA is TGCGCCAGCAGTCCTGCCGGGACTAGCACAGATACGCAGTATTTT.

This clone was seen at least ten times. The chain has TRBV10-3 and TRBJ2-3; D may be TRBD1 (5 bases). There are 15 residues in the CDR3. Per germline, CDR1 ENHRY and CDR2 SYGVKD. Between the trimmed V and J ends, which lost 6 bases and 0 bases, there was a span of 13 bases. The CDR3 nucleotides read TGTGCCATCAGCGGACATAAGGCCAGCACAGATACGCAGTATTTT. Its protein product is CAISGHKASTDTQYF.

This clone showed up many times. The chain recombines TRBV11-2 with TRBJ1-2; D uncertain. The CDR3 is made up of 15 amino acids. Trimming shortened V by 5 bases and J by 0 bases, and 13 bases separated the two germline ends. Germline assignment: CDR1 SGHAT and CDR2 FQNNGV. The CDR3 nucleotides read TGTGCCAGCAGCGCCGTTTACCCGACTAACTATGGCTACACCTTC. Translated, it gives CASSAVYPTNYGYTF.

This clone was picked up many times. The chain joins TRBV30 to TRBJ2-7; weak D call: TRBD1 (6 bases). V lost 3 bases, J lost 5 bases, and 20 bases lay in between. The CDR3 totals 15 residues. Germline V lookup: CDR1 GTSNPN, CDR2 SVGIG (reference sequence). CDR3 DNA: TGTGCCTGGAGCCCAGATGGGGGCGCAGACAACGAGCAGTACTTC. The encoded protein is CAWSPDGGADNEQYF.

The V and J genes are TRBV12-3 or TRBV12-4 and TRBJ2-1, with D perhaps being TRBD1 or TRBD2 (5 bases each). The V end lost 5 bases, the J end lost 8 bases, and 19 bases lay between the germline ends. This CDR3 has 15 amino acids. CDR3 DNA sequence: TGTGCCAGCAGTCCCTCCGGGACGATACCCCATGAGCAGTTCTTC. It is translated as CASSPSGTIPHEQFF.

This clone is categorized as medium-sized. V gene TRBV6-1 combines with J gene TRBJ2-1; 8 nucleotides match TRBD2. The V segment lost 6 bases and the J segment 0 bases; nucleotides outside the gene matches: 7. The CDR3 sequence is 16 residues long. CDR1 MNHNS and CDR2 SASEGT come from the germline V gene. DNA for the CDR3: TGTGCCAGCAGCGCCGGGGGGGCGAGCTCCTACAATGAGCAGTTCTTC. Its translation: CASSAGGASSYNEQFF.